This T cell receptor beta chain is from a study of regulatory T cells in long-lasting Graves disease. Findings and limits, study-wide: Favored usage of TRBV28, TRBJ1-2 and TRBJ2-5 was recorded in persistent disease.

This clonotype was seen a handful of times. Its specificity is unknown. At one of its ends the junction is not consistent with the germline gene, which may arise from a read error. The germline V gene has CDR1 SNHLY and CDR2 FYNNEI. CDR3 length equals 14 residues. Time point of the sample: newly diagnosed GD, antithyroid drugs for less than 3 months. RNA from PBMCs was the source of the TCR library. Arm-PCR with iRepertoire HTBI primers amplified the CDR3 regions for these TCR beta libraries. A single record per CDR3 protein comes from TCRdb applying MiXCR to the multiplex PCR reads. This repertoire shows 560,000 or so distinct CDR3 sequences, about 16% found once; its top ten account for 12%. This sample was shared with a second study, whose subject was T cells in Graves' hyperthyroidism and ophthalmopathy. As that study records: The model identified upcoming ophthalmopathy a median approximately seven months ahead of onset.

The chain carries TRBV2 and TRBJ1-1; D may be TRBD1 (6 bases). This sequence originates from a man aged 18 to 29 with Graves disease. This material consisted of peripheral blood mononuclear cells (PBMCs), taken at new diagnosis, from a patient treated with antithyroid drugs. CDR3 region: CAGRLKGQPSEAFF. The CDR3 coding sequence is TGTGCCGGCAGACTGAAGGGACAACCCTCTGAAGCTTTCTTT.